The 31 T cell receptor beta chains below were found in one sample sequenced in a study of vaccination effects on CD4 cells after COVID-19. ViraFEST used viral peptide pools to expand antigen-specific CD4+ T cells before sequencing. Following 10 days of culture, CD4+ T cells were isolated. TCRdb keeps only in-frame clones here, not all; method: immunoSEQ multiplex PCR. Counted here are just over 30,000 clones, roughly two thirds occurring once; the ten biggest clones make up approximately 27%. Their specific antigens are unknown. The sample in question was CD4+ T cells from PBMCs cultured with HCoV-229E spike peptides, obtained before COVID-19 vaccination. Receptors were obtained from a human donor who received a COVID-19 vaccine.

The V and J genes are TRBV29-1 and TRBJ2-7; D is ambiguous. CDR1 SQVTM and CDR2 ANQGSEA come from the germline V gene. V was cut by 7 bases and J by 3 bases, with 10 bases left in between. This CDR3 is 11 amino acids long. CDR3 coding DNA: TGCAGCGCGAGAACCCTCTACGAGCAGTACTTC. This translates into CSARTLYEQYF.

The sample holds a few counts of this clone. CDR3 sequence reads: CASGGQNTEAFF. CDR3 nucleotides: TGCGCCAGCGGGGGTCAGAACACTGAAGCTTTCTTT. The chain carries TRBV10-2 and TRBJ1-1; a possible D gene is TRBD1 (5 bases). There are 12 residues in the CDR3. In germline, CDR1 is WSHSY, CDR2 SAAADI. The V and J ends lost 8 bases and 1 base respectively, with 8 bases between them.

The chain links TRBV4-1 to TRBJ2-7; no definite D call. Germline values: CDR1 MGHRA, CDR2 YSYEKL. With 0 bases removed from V and 5 bases from J, the gap between germline ends came to 14 bases. The CDR3 loop spans 15 amino acids. The CDR3 loop reads CASSQDQRPIHEQYF. CDR3 in DNA: TGCGCCAGCAGCCAAGATCAACGACCTATCCACGAGCAGTACTTC.

The chain is built from TRBV5-4 and TRBJ2-1, with TRBD2 identical over 15 bases. Germline trimming cut 3 bases from V and 9 bases from J; bases unmatched to any gene: 4. Germline assignment: CDR1 SGHNT and CDR2 YYREEE (reference sequence). The CDR3 is 15 amino acids. CDR3 sequence reads: CASSSWTSGRAEQFF. The CDR3 DNA is TGTGCCAGCAGCTCCTGGACTAGCGGGAGGGCTGAGCAGTTCTTC.

The chain recombines TRBV2 with TRBJ1-6, with D uncertain. Germline V gene data show CDR1 as SNHLY and CDR2 as FYNNEI. CDR3 length: 16 amino acids. The V and J ends lost 4 bases and 0 bases respectively, with 10 bases between them. The CDR3 nucleotides are TGTGCCAGCAGTGCTGGAGAGAGCTCCTATAATTCACCCCTCCACTTT. Translating it yields CASSAGESSYNSPLHF.

The chain is built from TRBV6-5 and TRBJ1-6; D is undetermined. Germline CDR1 reads MNHEY; CDR2 reads SVGAGI. Trimming stripped 5 bases from V and 8 bases from J, with 16 bases between. The CDR3 contains 15 residues. The CDR3 DNA follows: TGTGCCAGCAGTAGAGAAGAAGGGATCTATTCACCCCTCCACTTT. This sequence encodes CASSREEGIYSPLHF.

V and J are TRBV27 and TRBJ2-3; 8 bases fit TRBD1. Germline V lookup: CDR1 MNHEY, CDR2 SMNVEV (reference sequence). There are 15 residues in the CDR3. Trimming took 4 bases from V and 3 from J; bases not matched to a gene: 6. In nucleotides, the CDR3 is TGTGCCAGCAGTTCTCGACAGGGGCGAACAGATACGCAGTATTTT. The encoded protein is CASSSRQGRTDTQYF.

The chain couples TRBV3-1 (or the pseudogene TRBV3-2) to TRBJ1-3, with D maybe TRBD1 (5 bases). This CDR3 has 17 residues. Trimming took 1 base from V and 0 from J, leaving 13 bases between them. Per the germline V gene, CDR1 is LGHDT and CDR2 is YNNKEL (reference sequence). The CDR3 protein is CASSQVIRDLSGNTIYF. DNA of the CDR3: TGTGCCAGCAGCCAAGTTATTAGGGACCTCTCTGGAAACACCATATATTTT.

The V call is TRBV6-5, the J call TRBJ1-2; a weak D match, TRBD1 (6 bases). This CDR3 has 15 residues. Germline V gene lookup returns CDR1 MNHEY and CDR2 SVGAGI. Trimming removed 0 bases at V and 3 bases at J, with 11 bases between. The CDR3 spells CASSYSGGSYYGYTF. CDR3 coding DNA: TGTGCCAGCAGTTACTCAGGGGGAAGTTACTATGGCTACACCTTC.

The V call is TRBV4-1, the J call TRBJ1-4; D not resolved. The CDR3 is 20 amino acids. The V and J ends lost 6 bases and 0 bases respectively, with 26 bases between them. Germline values: CDR1 MGHRA, CDR2 YSYEKL. CDR3 nucleotide sequence: TGCGCCAGCAGGCAATCAACGTTGCGTAGTAGGACCGCAACTAATGAAAAACTGTTTTTT. Its translation is CASRQSTLRSRTATNEKLFF.

This clone was counted only a few times. The V and J genes are TRBV28 and TRBJ2-1, with no clear D. In germline, CDR1 is MDHEN, CDR2 SYDVKM. The germline V and J ends were trimmed by 3 bases and 6 bases, with 9 bases remaining between them. This CDR3 is built from 13 residues. For the CDR3, the DNA is TGTGCCAGCAGTTTGAGGACCCCCAATGAGCAGTTCTTC. Its protein product is CASSLRTPNEQFF.

The chain couples TRBV7-9 to TRBJ1-1; D might be TRBD1 (5 bases). This CDR3 is built from 14 residues. Germline values: CDR1 SEHNR, CDR2 FQNEAQ (reference sequence). The V gene lost 1 base and the J gene lost 1 base, with 7 bases spanning the gap. CDR3 sequence (DNA): TGTGCCAGCAGCTTAGGGGGGTCGAACACTGAAGCTTTCTTT. Translating gives CASSLGGSNTEAFF.

This chain links TRBV6-1 with TRBJ2-5; TRBD1 aligns across 10 bases. V shed 3 bases and J 2 bases; nucleotides not matched to a gene: 9. The CDR3 is made up of 17 amino acids. Per the germline V gene, CDR1 is MNHNS and CDR2 is SASEGT. CDR3 residues: CASSEPGQGTKQETQYF. CDR3 nucleotide sequence: TGTGCCAGCAGTGAGCCGGGACAGGGGACTAAGCAAGAGACCCAGTACTTC.

In its sample, this clone was seen a few times. The CDR3 coding sequence is TGTGCCAGCAGTGGGGTGGGTAGTGGAAACACCATATATTTT. This encodes CASSGVGSGNTIYF. The V gene is TRBV28, the J gene TRBJ1-3, with D hard to call. Trimming removed 5 bases at V and 3 bases at J, with 11 bases between. This CDR3 has 14 amino acids. Germline V lookup: CDR1 MDHEN, CDR2 SYDVKM.

The chain joins TRBV5-1 to TRBJ2-5; D gene unclear. Trimming took 3 bases from V and 5 from J, leaving 17 bases between them. This CDR3 spans 15 amino acids. Germline CDR1 SGHRS, CDR2 YFSETQ. For the CDR3, the DNA is TGCGCCAGCAGCTCTGCCCCGAACGCGTGGGAGACCCAGTACTTC. Protein: CASSSAPNAWETQYF.

The V call is TRBV6-2 or TRBV6-3, the J call TRBJ2-1, with 8 bases fitting TRBD1. The germline gives CDR1 MNHEY, CDR2 SVGEGT. J was trimmed by 5 bases and V by 0 bases; bases with no gene match: 18. The CDR3 contains 20 residues. The CDR3 sequence is CASSYSIKVTWTGKDNEQFF. The CDR3 bases are TGTGCCAGCAGTTACTCGATAAAGGTGACTTGGACAGGGAAGGACAATGAGCAGTTCTTC.

CDR3 in amino acids: CASSQDRMNTEAFF. The CDR3 bases are TGCGCCAGCAGCCAAGACAGAATGAACACTGAAGCTTTCTTT. The chain employs TRBV4-3 and TRBJ1-1; unclear D gene. CDR1 is LGHNA and CDR2 is YSLEER in the germline V gene. The CDR3 contains 14 residues. Trimming shortened V by 0 bases and J by 0 bases, and 5 bases separated the two germline ends.

The chain couples TRBV20-1 to TRBJ1-1, with D maybe TRBD1 (5 bases). Germline loops: CDR1 DFQATT, CDR2 SNEGSKA (reference sequence). V was shortened by 3 bases and J by 8 bases, with 10 bases between the two germline ends. The CDR3 loop spans 11 amino acids. The CDR3 reads CSASQGPEAFF. DNA of the CDR3: TGCAGTGCTAGTCAGGGCCCCGAAGCTTTCTTT.

This clone has just a few counts. This chain connects TRBV4-3 to TRBJ2-1, with 9 bases aligning to TRBD2. This CDR3 contains 18 residues. The germline gives CDR1 LGHNA, CDR2 YSLEER. The ends lost 0 bases at V and 5 bases at J; junction bases unmatched: 11. The CDR3 protein is CASSQEPILAGYNNEQFF. In nucleotides, the CDR3 is TGCGCCAGCAGCCAAGAGCCAATTCTAGCGGGGTACAACAATGAGCAGTTCTTC.

The chain combines TRBV24-1 with TRBJ2-1; no clear D gene. In germline, CDR1 is KGHDR, CDR2 SFDVKD. This CDR3 comprises 12 residues. The germline V and J ends were trimmed by 5 bases and 7 bases, with 8 bases remaining between them. Here the CDR3 reads CATSVLGNEQFF. The CDR3 nucleotides are TGTGCCACCAGTGTTCTGGGGAATGAGCAGTTCTTC.

This clone came up once. The J gene is TRBJ2-3, the V gene TRBV7-9, with no clear D. This CDR3 spans 13 amino acids. CDR1 and CDR2 from the germline V gene are SEHNR and FQNEAQ (reference sequence). The V end was cut by 6 bases, the J end by 1 base, with 8 bases between. The CDR3 nucleotides read TGTGCCAGCAGTTTCTCCGGCACAGATACGCAGTATTTT. Translation: CASSFSGTDTQYF.

The gene calls are TRBV5-6 and TRBJ2-7, with 9 bases matching TRBD2. CDR3 size: 13 residues. Unmatched junction bases numbered 3, after V lost 5 bases and J lost 3 bases. The germline CDR1 and CDR2 sequences are SGHDT and YYEEEE. The CDR3 sequence: CASRASGIYEQYF. As DNA, the CDR3 is TGTGCCAGCAGAGCTAGCGGGATCTACGAGCAGTACTTC.

This chain connects TRBV24-1 to TRBJ2-2; 8 positions agree with TRBD1. The junction had 5 bases not matched to a gene; V was cut back by 4 bases and J by 2 bases. Per the germline V gene, CDR1 is KGHDR and CDR2 is SFDVKD. The CDR3 runs to 16 residues. The CDR3 protein is CATSDPGQGNTGELFF. DNA of the CDR3: TGTGCCACCAGTGACCCCGGACAGGGAAACACCGGGGAGCTGTTTTTT.

The genes are TRBV19 and TRBJ2-3, with D possibly being TRBD1 or TRBD2 (5 bases each). This CDR3 comprises 15 residues. V lost 1 base and J 3 bases, leaving 11 bases between the germline ends. Per germline, CDR1 LNHDA and CDR2 SQIVND (reference sequence). CDR3 in DNA: TGTGCCAGTAGTATAGGGGGTGGGGGAACAGATACGCAGTATTTT. Protein product: CASSIGGGGTDTQYF.

The chain employs TRBV7-8 and TRBJ1-2; D is unclear. The germline V and J ends were trimmed by 5 bases and 3 bases, with 16 bases remaining between them. This CDR3 region has 15 residues. Germline V CDR1 and CDR2: SGHVS, FQNEAQ. In DNA form, the CDR3 reads TGTGCCAGCAGCCCGGGCCGCCGGAGACACTATGGCTACACCTTC. Residues: CASSPGRRRHYGYTF.

The chain joins TRBV25-1 to TRBJ1-1; possibly TRBD1 for D (6 bases). CDR3 length: 17 amino acids. Germline V CDR1 and CDR2: MGHDK, SYGVNS. Trimming took off 6 bases at V and 1 base at J, with 21 bases between the two ends. The CDR3 nucleotides read TGTGCCAGCAGCGGACGTTTCCCCGGGACAAAGAACACTGAAGCTTTCTTT. The encoded protein is CASSGRFPGTKNTEAFF.

The J gene is TRBJ1-1, the V gene TRBV11-2, with a possible D match to TRBD1 (5 bases). CDR1 and CDR2 from the germline V gene are SGHAT and FQNNGV. The ends were cut back, 2 bases at V and 0 bases at J, with 16 bases in the middle. CDR3 size: 17 residues. The CDR3 is CASSLRRGVAMNTEAFF. Here the CDR3 DNA reads TGTGCCAGCAGCTTACGAAGGGGAGTAGCGATGAACACTGAAGCTTTCTTT.

This clone was detected only a few times. J is TRBJ2-5 and V is TRBV28; 8 bases match TRBD1. This CDR3 is 15 amino acids long. The germline CDR1 and CDR2 sequences are MDHEN and SYDVKM. With 5 bases clipped from V and 4 bases from J, the junction kept 9 bases outside the gene matches. The CDR3 protein is CASSRAGGNPETQYF. CDR3 coding DNA: TGTGCCAGCAGTCGGGCAGGGGGCAACCCAGAGACCCAGTACTTC.

The chain links TRBV27 to TRBJ2-5; D is unresolved. The CDR3 loop spans 15 amino acids. The V gene lost 5 bases and the J gene lost 5 bases, with 18 bases spanning the gap. Looked up from germline, CDR1 is MNHEY and CDR2 is SMNVEV (reference sequence). In nucleotides, the CDR3 is TGTGCCAGCAGTCCCCCGTCGCTCTCCAGGGAGACCCAGTACTTC. Residues: CASSPPSLSRETQYF.

V and J are TRBV29-1 and TRBJ2-7, with D hard to call. V lost 3 bases and J 6 bases, leaving 12 bases between the germline ends. From germline, CDR1 is SQVTM and CDR2 ANQGSEA. The CDR3 extends over 12 amino acids. The chain's CDR3 is CSVEVYRSEQYF. In DNA form, the CDR3 reads TGCAGCGTTGAGGTTTATAGAAGCGAGCAGTACTTC.

In this sample, this clone turned up once. The chain carries TRBV9 and TRBJ1-1; D perhaps matches TRBD1 (6 bases). V lost 2 bases and J 5 bases, leaving 13 bases between the germline ends. There are 14 residues in the CDR3. Germline lookup yields CDR1 SGDLS and CDR2 YYNGEE. This CDR3 is CASSVTGSWTEAFF. The CDR3 DNA sequence: TGTGCCAGCAGCGTTACAGGGAGTTGGACTGAAGCTTTCTTT.